The present TCR beta chain was sequenced within a study of T cell repertoires in cytomegalovirus infection. Turning to the study itself: Epitope selection comprised recently identified HLA-C-restricted CMV epitopes and well-studied HLA-B-restricted CMV epitopes. An indication of both CMV infection and matching HLA type came from public TCR beta signatures.

This clonotype came up a few times. The antigen remains unidentified. Study-level results: HLA-C-restricted CMV-specific TCR beta clonotypes prevailed in the ex vivo response.

This CDR3 has 15 residues. Germline CDR1 reads SGHAT; CDR2 reads FQNNGV. The V and J ends lost 3 bases and 3 bases, in that order; junction bases with no gene match: 2. TCRdb itself ran the reads through MiXCR, one entry per CDR3 protein. The sample holds 300,000 to 400,000 distinct CDR3 sequences, around 25% seen once. This sequence originates from a human donor in good health (CMV status not recorded). Some clones in this sample may be carry-over from other donors' samples. The chain is built from TRBV11-2 and TRBJ2-3, with 11 nucleotides matching TRBD1. Material: cultured PBMCs, obtained from culture after CMV antigen stimulation. CDR3 region: CASSLDRGPTDTQYF. The CDR3 coding sequence is TGTGCCAGCAGCTTGGACAGGGGGCCTACAGATACGCAGTATTTT.